This TCR beta chain was identified in a study of technical replicates of blood from a handful of donors. The repertoire was sequenced with immunoSEQ multiplex PCR; TCRdb's copy has only in-frame clones and lacks some. The sample yields about 75,000 clones, 97% seen once. The CDR3 length is 15 residues. Germline V gives CDR1 SGHTA, CDR2 FQGTGA. V was shortened by 4 bases and J by 7 bases, with 17 bases between the two germline ends. This chain uses TRBV7-3 with TRBJ2-1; the D gene is possibly TRBD2 (6 bases). This TCR derives from a human donor in good health. The sequenced sample consisted of T cells isolated from PBMCs. This CDR3 reads CASSSRLGGFNEQFF. DNA of the CDR3: TGTGCCAGCAGCTCGAGACTAGGTGGCTTTAATGAGCAGTTCTTC.